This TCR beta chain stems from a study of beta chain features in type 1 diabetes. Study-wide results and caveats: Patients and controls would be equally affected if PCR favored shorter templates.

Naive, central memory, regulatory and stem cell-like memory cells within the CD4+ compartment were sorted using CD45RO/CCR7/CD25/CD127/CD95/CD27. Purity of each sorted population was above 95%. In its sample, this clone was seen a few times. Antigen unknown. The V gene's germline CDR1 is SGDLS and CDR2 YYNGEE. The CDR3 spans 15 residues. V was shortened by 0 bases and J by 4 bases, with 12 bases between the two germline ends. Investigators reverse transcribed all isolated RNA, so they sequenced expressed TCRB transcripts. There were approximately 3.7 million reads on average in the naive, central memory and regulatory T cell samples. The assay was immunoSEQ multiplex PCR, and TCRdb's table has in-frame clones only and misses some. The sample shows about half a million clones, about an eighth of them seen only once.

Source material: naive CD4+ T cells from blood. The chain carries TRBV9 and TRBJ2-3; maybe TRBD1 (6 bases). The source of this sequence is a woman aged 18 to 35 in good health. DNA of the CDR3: TGTGCCAGCAGCGTAGAAGGAGCAGGGGCAGATACGCAGTATTTT. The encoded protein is CASSVEGAGADTQYF.